This TCR beta chain derives from a study of cytomegalovirus exposure and HLA in healthy donors. Deletions cut 2 bases from V and 7 bases from J, with 15 bases between. Looked up from germline, CDR1 is SEHNR and CDR2 is FQNEAQ (reference sequence). The CDR3 contains 15 residues. Clones were sequenced by immunoSEQ multiplex PCR, and TCRdb holds only the in-frame ones, with some missing. The repertoire holds 150,000 to 250,000 clones, with 75% to 85% as singletons. The sequence was obtained from a woman in her twenties or thirties in good health and CMV-seropositive. The rearrangement joins TRBV7-9 to TRBJ1-5; D possibly corresponds to TRBD1 (5 bases). Sequenced: PBMCs. The CDR3: CASSLWGGDGQPQHF. CDR3 DNA sequence: TGTGCCAGCAGCTTATGGGGGGGTGATGGCCAGCCCCAGCATTTT.